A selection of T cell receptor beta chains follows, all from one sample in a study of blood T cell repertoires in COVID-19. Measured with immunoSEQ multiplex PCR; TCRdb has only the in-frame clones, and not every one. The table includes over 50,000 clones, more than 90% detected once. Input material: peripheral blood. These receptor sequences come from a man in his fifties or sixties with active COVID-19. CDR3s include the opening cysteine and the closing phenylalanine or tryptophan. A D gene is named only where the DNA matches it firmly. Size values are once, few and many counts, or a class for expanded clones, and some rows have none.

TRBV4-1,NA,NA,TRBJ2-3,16,TGCGCCAGCAGCCAACTCCTCCAGGGGTGGCCAGATACGCAGTATTTT,CASSQLLQGWPDTQYF
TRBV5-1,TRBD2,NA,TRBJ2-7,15,TGCGCCAGCAGCATTCTAGCGGGAGGAGGCGACGAGCAGTACTTC,CASSILAGGGDEQYF
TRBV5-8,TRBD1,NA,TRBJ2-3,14,TGTGCCAGCAGCAGGACAGGGTATCGAGATACGCAGTATTTT,CASSRTGYRDTQYF
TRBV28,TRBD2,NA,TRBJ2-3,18,TGTGCCAGCAGTTTATATAAGACTAGCGGGGCATACGAGGATACGCAGTATTTT,CASSLYKTSGAYEDTQYF
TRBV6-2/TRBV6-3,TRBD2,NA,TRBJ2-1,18,TGTGCCAGCAGTTACTCTTCCTTTGGAGCGGGGGTGTACAATGAGCAGTTCTTC,CASSYSSFGAGVYNEQFF
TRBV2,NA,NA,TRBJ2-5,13,TGTGCCAGCAGGCCCCGGGGGCAAGAGACCCAGTACTTC,CASRPRGQETQYF
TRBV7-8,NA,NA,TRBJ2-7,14,TGTGCCAGCAGCTTAGGCACAGGCACGTCGGGGCAGTACTTC,CASSLGTGTSGQYF
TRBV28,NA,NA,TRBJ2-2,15,TGTGCCAGCAACTCACAGGGTTCGGTGACCGGGGAGCTGTTTTTT,CASNSQGSVTGELFF
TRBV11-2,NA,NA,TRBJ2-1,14,TGTGCCAGCAGCTCCGGGTTCGGGGTCAGCGAGCAGTTCTTC,CASSSGFGVSEQFF
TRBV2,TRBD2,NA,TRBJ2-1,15,TGTGCCAGCAGTAAGATTCGGCTAGCGGACAATGAGCAGTTCTTC,CASSKIRLADNEQFF
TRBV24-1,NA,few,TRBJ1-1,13,TGTGCCACCAGTGATTTCCAGGGATCTGCTGCTTTCTTT,CATSDFQGSAAFF
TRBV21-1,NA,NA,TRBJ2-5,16,TGTGCCAGCAGCACCCGGGTAGCGGGAGGGCCGGAGACCCAGTACTTC,CASSTRVAGGPETQYF
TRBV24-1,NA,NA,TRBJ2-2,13,TGTGCCACGCAGGGATTAAACACCGGGGAGCTGTTTTTT,CATQGLNTGELFF
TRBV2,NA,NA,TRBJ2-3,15,TGTGCCAGCAGCGAAATTAAGACTGGCACAGATACGCAGTATTTT,CASSEIKTGTDTQYF
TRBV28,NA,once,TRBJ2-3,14,TGTGCCAGCAGTCCCCGGAGGCCTTCAGATACGCAGTATTTT,CASSPRRPSDTQYF
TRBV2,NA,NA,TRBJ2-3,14,TGTGCCAGCAGCCTACCCACCGGCACAGATACGCAGTATTTT,CASSLPTGTDTQYF
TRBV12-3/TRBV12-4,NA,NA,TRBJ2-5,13,TGTGCCAGCAGGCACAGGGTCCAAGAGACCCAGTACTTC,CASRHRVQETQYF
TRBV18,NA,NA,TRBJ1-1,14,TGTGCCAGCTCACCGGGCAGCCCCAACACTGAAGCTTTCTTT,CASSPGSPNTEAFF
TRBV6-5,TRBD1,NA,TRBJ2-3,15,TGTGCCAGCAAACTTCAGGGGGCGCGGACAGATACGCAGTATTTT,CASKLQGARTDTQYF
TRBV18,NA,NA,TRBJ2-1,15,TGTGCCAGCTCACTTGAGGCGGCCCGATACAATGAGCAGTTCTTC,CASSLEAARYNEQFF
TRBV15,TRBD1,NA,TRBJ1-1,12,TGTGCCACCAGCCCAACAGGGGACCAGGCTTTCTTT,CATSPTGDQAFF
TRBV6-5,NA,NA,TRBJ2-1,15,TGTGCCAGCAGCGATTCGCAGGGGGGACACAATGAGCAGTTCTTC,CASSDSQGGHNEQFF
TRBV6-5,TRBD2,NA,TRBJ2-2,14,TGTGCCACAACAACTAGCGTTTCCACCGGGGAGCTGTTTTTT,CATTTSVSTGELFF
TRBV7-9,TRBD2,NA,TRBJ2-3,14,TGTGCCAGCGCCGAAGCGGGGGGGCGGGATACGCAGTATTTT,CASAEAGGRDTQYF
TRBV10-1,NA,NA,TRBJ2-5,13,TGCGCCAGCAGTGCGGCGGGGCAAGAGACCCAGTACTTC,CASSAAGQETQYF
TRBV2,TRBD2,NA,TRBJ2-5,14,TGTGCCAGCAGGCTTAGCGGGGTGAAGGAGACCCAGTACTTC,CASRLSGVKETQYF
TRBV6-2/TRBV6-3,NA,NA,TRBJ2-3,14,TGTGCCAGCAGTTATTCTAACCCTCCAGATACGCAGTATTTT,CASSYSNPPDTQYF
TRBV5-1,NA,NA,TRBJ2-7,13,TGCGCCAGCAGCTCTGGGACTCTCTACGAGCAGTACTTC,CASSSGTLYEQYF